This T cell receptor (beta chain) was observed in a study of regulatory T cells in long-lasting Graves disease. Stated time point: persistent/refractory GD, antithyroid drugs over 5 years with positive TRAb. Isolated PBMC RNA provided the starting material for the TCR library. In its sample, this clonotype was seen a few times. CDR1 is SQVTM and CDR2 is ANQGSEA in the germline V gene. The CDR3 is 14 amino acids. Researchers made TCR beta libraries by using iRepertoire HTBI primers and running Arm-PCR on CDR3 regions. Each CDR3 protein gets one entry after TCRdb re-called the multiplex PCR reads with MiXCR. The repertoire includes 700,000 or so distinct CDR3 sequences, about 32% of them detected once, and around 42% sits in the top ten.

V and J are TRBV29-1 and TRBJ1-1, with a weak D call TRBD1 (6 bases). The sequencing used peripheral blood mononuclear cells (PBMCs), collected when the disease was refractory, from a patient treated with antithyroid drugs. The origin of this receptor is a female donor with Graves disease. The chain's CDR3 is CTGRGGGRNTEAFF. Written as DNA, the CDR3 is TGCACTGGAAGGGGGGGAGGGAGGAACACTGAAGCTTTCTTT.